The rows below give T cell receptor beta chains drawn from one sample of a study of T cell repertoires in cytomegalovirus infection. MiXCR, applied by TCRdb to the reads, yields one record per CDR3 protein. The sample consists of 500,000 to 600,000 distinct CDR3 sequences, approximately 15% of them appearing once. The material sequenced was CD8+ T cells from PBMCs. The receptors shown here come from a human donor in good health (CMV status not recorded). Some clones in this sample may be carry-over from other donors' samples. Each CDR3 is given with its conserved first and last residue. Each record gives: J gene, CDR3 length, D gene, V gene, clone size, CDR3 protein, CDR3 DNA. A D gene is named only where the DNA matches it firmly. Where a row states a size, it is once, few, many or the class of an expanded clone; other rows omit it.

J: TRBJ2-7; length: 16; D: TRBD1; V: TRBV6-1; size: many; CDR3: CASSEQGQGGSYEQYF; DNA: TGTGCCAGCAGTGAGCAGGGACAGGGAGGCTCCTACGAGCAGTACTTC
J: TRBJ2-5; length: 15; D: TRBD2; V: TRBV7-9; size: many; CDR3: CASSPRTSGMKTQYF; DNA: TGTGCCAGCAGCCCCCGGACTAGCGGAATGAAGACCCAGTACTTC
J: TRBJ1-2; length: 14; D: NA; V: TRBV12-5; size: many; CDR3: CASGAGAPLGGYTF; DNA: TGTGCTAGTGGAGCAGGGGCCCCCTTGGGTGGCTACACCTTC
J: TRBJ1-4; length: 13; D: NA; V: TRBV7-9; size: NA; CDR3: CASTPDVDEKLFF; DNA: TGTGCCAGCACCCCGGACGTAGATGAAAAACTGTTTTTT
J: TRBJ1-2; length: 11; D: NA; V: TRBV30; size: NA; CDR3: CAWKLAVGYTF; DNA: TGTGCCTGGAAGTTGGCGGTTGGCTACACCTTC
J: TRBJ2-7; length: 11; D: NA; V: TRBV27; size: few; CDR3: CASGPWDEQYF; DNA: TGTGCCAGCGGCCCCTGGGACGAGCAGTACTTC
J: TRBJ2-3; length: 14; D: NA; V: TRBV28; size: NA; CDR3: CASSRRGVGDTQYF; DNA: TGTGCCAGCAGCCGCCGTGGGGTTGGAGATACGCAGTATTTT
J: TRBJ1-2; length: 13; D: NA; V: TRBV10-3; size: many; CDR3: CAISEDTVYGYTF; DNA: TGTGCCATCAGTGAAGACACGGTCTATGGCTACACCTTC
J: TRBJ2-3; length: 16; D: TRBD2; V: TRBV5-4; size: NA; CDR3: CASSLASGRVKDTQYF; DNA: TGTGCCAGCAGCTTGGCTAGCGGGAGAGTCAAAGATACGCAGTATTTT
J: TRBJ1-6; length: 14; D: NA; V: TRBV11-2; size: many; CDR3: CASKLGPYNSPLHF; DNA: TGTGCCAGCAAGCTCGGACCCTATAATTCACCCCTCCACTTT
J: TRBJ2-1; length: 16; D: TRBD2; V: TRBV28; size: many; CDR3: CASSFLTSGSYNEQFF; DNA: TGTGCCAGCAGTTTCCTGACTAGCGGGTCTTACAATGAGCAGTTCTTC
J: TRBJ2-1; length: 17; D: TRBD2; V: TRBV12-3/TRBV12-4; size: many; CDR3: CASSWETLAGRYNEQFF; DNA: TGTGCCAGCAGTTGGGAAACTCTAGCGGGGAGGTACAATGAGCAGTTCTTC
J: TRBJ2-1; length: 15; D: NA; V: TRBV7-3; size: many; CDR3: CASSPTGNPYNEQFF; DNA: TGTGCCAGCAGCCCCACAGGGAATCCCTACAATGAGCAGTTCTTC
J: TRBJ2-7; length: 12; D: NA; V: TRBV7-2; size: NA; CDR3: CASTPPRYEQYF; DNA: TGTGCCAGCACCCCCCCTAGGTACGAGCAGTACTTC
J: TRBJ2-1; length: 15; D: NA; V: TRBV27; size: many; CDR3: CASSPGRIFRDEQFF; DNA: TGTGCCAGCAGTCCGGGACGGATTTTTCGGGATGAGCAGTTCTTC
J: TRBJ1-1; length: 14; D: NA; V: TRBV9; size: NA; CDR3: CASSVGNRNTEAFF; DNA: TGTGCCAGCAGCGTAGGAAACCGGAACACTGAAGCTTTCTTT
J: TRBJ2-3; length: 14; D: TRBD2; V: TRBV15; size: few; CDR3: CATSGLGATDTQYF; DNA: TGTGCCACCAGCGGACTAGGGGCCACAGATACGCAGTATTTT
J: TRBJ1-2; length: 11; D: NA; V: TRBV30; size: NA; CDR3: CAWSDSSGYTF; DNA: TGTGCCTGGAGTGATTCGTCTGGCTACACCTTC
J: TRBJ2-5; length: 14; D: NA; V: TRBV7-9; size: few; CDR3: CASSLLQTEETQYF; DNA: TGTGCCAGCAGCTTGCTCCAGACGGAAGAGACCCAGTACTTC
J: TRBJ1-1; length: 13; D: NA; V: TRBV4-1; size: many; CDR3: CASSQDQGTEAFF; DNA: TGCGCCAGCAGCCAAGACCAGGGCACTGAAGCTTTCTTT
J: TRBJ2-3; length: 16; D: NA; V: TRBV2; size: NA; CDR3: CASSDWGGESADTQYF; DNA: TGTGCCAGCAGTGATTGGGGCGGGGAATCGGCAGATACGCAGTATTTT
J: TRBJ2-2; length: 16; D: TRBD2; V: TRBV7-4; size: NA; CDR3: CASSYRDYANTGELFF; DNA: TGTGCCAGCAGCTACCGGGACTACGCGAACACCGGGGAGCTGTTTTTT
J: TRBJ2-1; length: 19; D: TRBD2; V: TRBV3-1; size: few; CDR3: CASSQEHRGLAVRYNEQFF; DNA: TGTGCCAGCAGCCAGGAGCACCGGGGACTAGCGGTCCGCTACAATGAGCAGTTCTTC
J: TRBJ2-7; length: 14; D: NA; V: TRBV6-1; size: many; CDR3: CASAVGGGLGEQYF; DNA: TGTGCCAGCGCCGTGGGGGGGGGCTTGGGCGAGCAGTACTTC
J: TRBJ1-2; length: 14; D: NA; V: TRBV27; size: many; CDR3: CASSLRQPRYGYTF; DNA: TGTGCCAGCAGTTTAAGGCAGCCTAGATATGGCTACACCTTC
J: TRBJ2-7; length: 14; D: NA; V: TRBV7-9; size: NA; CDR3: CASRARDGSYEQYF; DNA: TGTGCCAGCAGAGCTAGGGACGGCTCCTACGAGCAGTACTTC
J: TRBJ1-5; length: 15; D: NA; V: TRBV28; size: few; CDR3: CASSLHREGNQPQHF; DNA: TGTGCCAGCAGTTTACACAGGGAAGGCAATCAGCCCCAGCATTTT
J: TRBJ2-2; length: 12; D: NA; V: TRBV20-1; size: NA; CDR3: CSASALTGELFF; DNA: TGCAGTGCTAGCGCCCTCACCGGGGAGCTGTTTTTT
J: TRBJ2-7; length: 15; D: NA; V: TRBV7-2; size: many; CDR3: CASSPGRLRSYEQYF; DNA: TGTGCCAGCAGCCCGGGCCGGCTAAGGTCCTACGAGCAGTACTTC
J: TRBJ1-5; length: 16; D: NA; V: TRBV4-1; size: few; CDR3: CASSQERRGGNQPQHF; DNA: TGCGCCAGCAGCCAAGAGAGAAGGGGTGGGAATCAGCCCCAGCATTTT
J: TRBJ2-1; length: 19; D: NA; V: TRBV24-1; size: NA; CDR3: CATSDLQGNSGSSYNEQFF; DNA: TGTGCCACCAGTGATTTGCAGGGGAATTCAGGGAGCTCCTACAATGAGCAGTTCTTC
J: TRBJ2-5; length: 15; D: TRBD2; V: TRBV11-2; size: few; CDR3: CASSPTGGLGETQYF; DNA: TGTGCCAGCAGTCCCACGGGGGGGTTGGGAGAGACCCAGTACTTC
J: TRBJ2-1; length: 17; D: TRBD2; V: TRBV4-1; size: NA; CDR3: CASSQDRGLAVYNEQFF; DNA: TGCGCCAGCAGCCAAGACCGGGGACTAGCCGTTTACAATGAGCAGTTCTTC
J: TRBJ1-2; length: 13; D: NA; V: TRBV6-4; size: NA; CDR3: CASSAGRGYGYTF; DNA: TGTGCCAGCAGTGCGGGCAGGGGCTATGGCTACACCTTC
J: TRBJ1-1; length: 14; D: NA; V: TRBV15; size: NA; CDR3: CATSERTMNTEAFF; DNA: TGTGCCACCAGCGAACGGACGATGAACACTGAAGCTTTCTTT
J: TRBJ1-5; length: 14; D: TRBD1; V: TRBV12-3/TRBV12-4; size: many; CDR3: CASSSGGVNQPQHF; DNA: TGTGCCAGCAGTTCAGGGGGAGTGAATCAGCCCCAGCATTTT
J: TRBJ1-5; length: 13; D: NA; V: TRBV27; size: few; CDR3: CASSRDLNQPQHF; DNA: TGTGCCAGCAGCCGGGACCTCAATCAGCCCCAGCATTTT
J: TRBJ2-3; length: 22; D: TRBD2; V: TRBV4-1; size: many; CDR3: CASSQVGPGLAGAISGTDTQYF; DNA: TGCGCCAGCAGCCAAGTAGGTCCGGGACTAGCGGGGGCCATCTCGGGTACAGATACGCAGTATTTT